Listed here are 21 T cell receptor beta chains from one sample, sequenced in a study of monozygotic twins with inflammatory bowel disease. TCRdb reprocessed the 5' RACE reads, keeping one entry per CDR3 protein, no DNA. The sample holds about 200,000 distinct CDR3 sequences. Material for sequencing was blood. These receptors were taken from a human donor with ulcerative colitis or Crohn's disease, or a healthy co-twin of an affected twin (not recorded which).

The V and J genes are TRBV7-2 and TRBJ2-3; TCRdb's D call, TRBD1, is unchecked because there is no DNA. Germline loops: CDR1 SGHTA, CDR2 FQGNSA. The CDR3 is made up of 15 amino acids. CDR3 in amino acids: CASSRSGRGTDTQYF.

The V call is TRBV10-3, the J call TRBJ2-1; TCRdb lists TRBD1, though no DNA is available to test this call. Germline V gene lookup returns CDR1 ENHRY and CDR2 SYGVKD. The CDR3 length is 12 residues. CDR3 residues: CASGPTYNEQFF.

This chain links TRBV27 with TRBJ2-2; lacking DNA, the TRBD1 call made by TCRdb goes unchecked. The length of the CDR3 is 15 residues. Germline V gene sequence: CDR1 MNHEY, CDR2 SMNVEV (reference sequence). The CDR3 loop reads CASTREGAQGGELFF.

The chain carries TRBV4-3 and TRBJ2-7; TCRdb picks TRBD1, but there is no DNA to check that call. Germline assignment: CDR1 LGHNA and CDR2 YSLEER. The CDR3 has 15 amino acids. The CDR3 loop is CASSQDRGRGYEQYF.

The chain recombines TRBV19 with TRBJ2-7; lacking DNA, the TRBD2 call made by TCRdb goes unchecked. The CDR3 has 16 residues. The germline V gene has CDR1 LNHDA and CDR2 SQIVND (reference sequence). CDR3 loop: CASSNPSGSTTYEQYF.

The gene calls are TRBV15 and TRBJ1-1; TCRdb reports TRBD1, a call that lacks DNA to check it against. This CDR3 region has 14 residues. Per germline, CDR1 LNHNV and CDR2 YYDKDF (reference sequence). This CDR3 is CATSGTGGGTEAFF.

This sequence joins TRBV10-3 and TRBJ1-2; there is no DNA to check the TCRdb D call of TRBD1. The CDR3 runs to 14 residues. The germline gives CDR1 ENHRY, CDR2 SYGVKD. The chain's CDR3 is CAISGTGNSNGYTF.

This sequence joins TRBV18 and TRBJ2-7; TCRdb's D gene call, TRBD1, goes unchecked for lack of DNA. The length of the CDR3 is 14 residues. Germline V gives CDR1 KGHSH, CDR2 LQKENI. The CDR3 protein is CASSPLTGRNEQYF.

The V call is TRBV19, the J call TRBJ1-2; checking the TCRdb D call of TRBD1 is not possible without DNA. The CDR3 is made up of 17 amino acids. Germline lookup yields CDR1 LNHDA and CDR2 SQIVND (reference sequence). CDR3 protein: CASSIRTGRNEGYGYTF.

V gene TRBV7-2 combines with J gene TRBJ2-7; the D call of TRBD2 rests on TCRdb alone, since no DNA is present to check it. Germline lookup yields CDR1 SGHTA and CDR2 FQGNSA. This CDR3 region has 15 residues. CDR3 residues: CASSLAAGGSYEQYF.

The chain has TRBV20-1 and TRBJ2-1; there is no DNA to check the TCRdb D call of TRBD2. The CDR3 has 15 amino acids. Germline V gene data show CDR1 as DFQATT and CDR2 as SNEGSKA (reference sequence). The CDR3 loop is CSAEGLAGVYNEQFF.

The chain joins TRBV7-2 to TRBJ1-1; as DNA is missing, the TRBD1 call by TCRdb cannot be tested. Germline assignment: CDR1 SGHTA and CDR2 FQGNSA. This CDR3 spans 13 amino acids. The CDR3 is CASSPTLGPRAFF.

J is TRBJ1-6 and V is TRBV5-5; TCRdb's D call, TRBD1, is unchecked because there is no DNA. Germline loops: CDR1 SGHKS, CDR2 YYEKEE (reference sequence). This CDR3 has 17 residues. The CDR3 spells CASSGDIGSSYNSPLHF.

This chain connects TRBV6-5 to TRBJ1-2. The germline V gene has CDR1 MNHEY and CDR2 SVGAGI. The CDR3 is 12 amino acids. CDR3 residues: CASSYREGGYTF.

The chain recombines TRBV6-5 with TRBJ1-5. Germline V gives CDR1 MNHEY, CDR2 SVGAGI. The CDR3 loop spans 12 amino acids. The CDR3 region is CASSYLNQPQHF.

The chain joins TRBV3-1 to TRBJ1-1; the TCRdb D gene call, TRBD1, has no DNA to confirm it. The germline CDR1 and CDR2 sequences are LGHDT and YNNKEL (reference sequence). The CDR3 totals 15 residues. Here the CDR3 reads CASSPFQGQNTEAFF.

This chain uses TRBV7-3 with TRBJ2-5; TCRdb indicates TRBD1, and absent DNA this call remains unverified. CDR1 is SGHTA, CDR2 FQGTGA, per germline. This CDR3 has 15 residues. The CDR3 here is CASSLRGQGRETQYF.

This chain joins TRBV5-1 and TRBJ2-3; TCRdb's assignment of TRBD2 cannot be checked, as there is no DNA. CDR3 size: 15 residues. The V gene's germline CDR1 is SGHRS and CDR2 YFSETQ. This CDR3 is CASSPGGGGTDTQYF.

This chain uses TRBV7-2 with TRBJ2-7; the TCRdb D gene call, TRBD2, has no DNA to confirm it. The CDR3 is 15 residues long. Germline V CDR1 and CDR2: SGHTA, FQGNSA. The CDR3 loop is CASRPTASGYYEQYF.

The rearrangement links TRBV7-2 to TRBJ2-7; TCRdb's assignment of TRBD2 cannot be checked, as there is no DNA. This CDR3 is built from 16 residues. The V gene's germline CDR1 is SGHTA and CDR2 FQGNSA. CDR3 sequence reads: CASSSRTSGSSYEQYF.

V usage is TRBV10-2 and J usage is TRBJ2-1; TCRdb's D call of TRBD1 is untestable without DNA. The CDR3 contains 16 residues. Germline lookup yields CDR1 WSHSY and CDR2 SAAADI. CDR3 in amino acids: CASSESWGGMENEQFF.